This T cell receptor (beta chain) was profiled in a study of Ad26.COV2.S vaccination and SARS-CoV-2 variants. Germline assignment: CDR1 MNHEY and CDR2 SVGAGI. Trimming at V came to 0 bases and at J to 5 bases, leaving 2 bases not matched to a gene. The CDR3 is 15 amino acids. Concerning this clone itself: No antigen is known for it.

Sequencing was performed with immunoSEQ multiplex PCR; in TCRdb, only in-frame clones are kept and a portion is missing. The top ten clones hold about 16% of a sample with 85,000 to 95,000 clones, approximately 86% of them seen once. Overall study results and limits: Spike-specific TCR breadth was greater in vaccine than placebo recipients. Whether participants received vaccine or placebo, their non-spike TCR breadth was similar. Substantial breadth was reportedly displayed by spike-specific CD8+ and CD4+ T cell responses after vaccination.

This TCR was sampled from a human donor who had recovered from COVID-19. Sequenced here: peripheral blood, sampled after recovery from COVID-19. This chain connects TRBV6-5 to TRBJ2-5, with 11 bases identical to TRBD2. CDR3 protein: CASSYSGLAEETQYF. DNA of the CDR3: TGTGCCAGCAGTTACTCGGGACTAGCGGAGGAGACCCAGTACTTC.